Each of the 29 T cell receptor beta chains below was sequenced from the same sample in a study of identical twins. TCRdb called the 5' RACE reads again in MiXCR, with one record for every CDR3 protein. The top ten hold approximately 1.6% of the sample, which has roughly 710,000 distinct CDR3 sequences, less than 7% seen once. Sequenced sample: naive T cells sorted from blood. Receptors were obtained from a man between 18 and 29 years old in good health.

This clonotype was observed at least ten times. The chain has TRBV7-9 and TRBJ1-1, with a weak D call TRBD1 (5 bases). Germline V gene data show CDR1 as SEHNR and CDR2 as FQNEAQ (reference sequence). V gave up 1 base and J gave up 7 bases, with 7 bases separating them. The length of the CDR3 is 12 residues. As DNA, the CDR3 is TGTGCCAGCAGCTTAGAAGGGGTTGAAGCTTTCTTT. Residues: CASSLEGVEAFF.

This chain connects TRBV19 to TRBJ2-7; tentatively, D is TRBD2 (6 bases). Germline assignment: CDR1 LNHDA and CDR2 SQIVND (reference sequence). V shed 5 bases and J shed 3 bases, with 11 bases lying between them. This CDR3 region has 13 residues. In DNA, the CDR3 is TGTGCCAGTAGTCCCGGAGGGTACTACGAGCAGTACTTC. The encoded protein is CASSPGGYYEQYF.

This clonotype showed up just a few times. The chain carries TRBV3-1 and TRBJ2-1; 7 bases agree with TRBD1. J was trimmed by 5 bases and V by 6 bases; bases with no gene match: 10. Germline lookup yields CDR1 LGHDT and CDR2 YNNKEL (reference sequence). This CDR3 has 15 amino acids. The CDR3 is CASRVRGSTNNEQFF. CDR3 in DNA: TGTGCCAGCAGGGTCAGGGGGTCTACAAACAATGAGCAGTTCTTC.

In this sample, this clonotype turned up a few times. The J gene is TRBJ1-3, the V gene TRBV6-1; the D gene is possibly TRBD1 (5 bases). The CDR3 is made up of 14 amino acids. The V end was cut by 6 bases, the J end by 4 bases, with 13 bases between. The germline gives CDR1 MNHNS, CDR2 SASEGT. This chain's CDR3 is CASSPGAVGNTIYF. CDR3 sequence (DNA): TGTGCCAGCAGCCCTGGGGCAGTAGGAAACACCATATATTTT.

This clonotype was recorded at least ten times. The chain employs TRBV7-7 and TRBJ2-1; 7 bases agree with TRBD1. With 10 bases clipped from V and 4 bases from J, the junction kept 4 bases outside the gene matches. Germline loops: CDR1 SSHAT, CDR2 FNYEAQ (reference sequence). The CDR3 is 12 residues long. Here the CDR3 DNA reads TGTGCCATCCAGGGACAGTACAATGAGCAGTTCTTC. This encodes CAIQGQYNEQFF.

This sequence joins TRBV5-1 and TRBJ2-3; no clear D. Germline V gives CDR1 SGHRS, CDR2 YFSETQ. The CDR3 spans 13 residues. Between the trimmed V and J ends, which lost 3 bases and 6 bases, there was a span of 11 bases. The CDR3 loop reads CASSSPPGDTQYF. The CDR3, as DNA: TGCGCCAGCAGCTCCCCCCCCGGGGATACGCAGTATTTT.

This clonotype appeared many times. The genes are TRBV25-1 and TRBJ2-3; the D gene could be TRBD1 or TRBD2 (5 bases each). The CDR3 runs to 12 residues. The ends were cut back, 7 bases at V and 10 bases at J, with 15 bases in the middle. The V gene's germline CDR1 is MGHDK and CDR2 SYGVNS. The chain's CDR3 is CASTSTGDAQYF. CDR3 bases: TGTGCCAGCACCTCAACCGGGGACGCGCAGTATTTT. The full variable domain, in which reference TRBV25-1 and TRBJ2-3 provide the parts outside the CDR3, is EADIYQTPRYLVIGTGKKITLECSQTMGHDKMYWYQQDPGMELHLIHYSYGVNSTEKGDLSSESTVSRIRTEHFPLTLESARPSHTSQYLCASTSTGDAQYFGPGTRLTVL.

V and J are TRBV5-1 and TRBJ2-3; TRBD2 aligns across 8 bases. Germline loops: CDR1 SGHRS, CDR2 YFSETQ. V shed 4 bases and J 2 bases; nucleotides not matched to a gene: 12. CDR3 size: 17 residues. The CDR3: CASSPHGGGLSTDTQYF. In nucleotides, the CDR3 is TGCGCCAGCAGCCCCCACGGGGGGGGATTGTCCACAGATACGCAGTATTTT.

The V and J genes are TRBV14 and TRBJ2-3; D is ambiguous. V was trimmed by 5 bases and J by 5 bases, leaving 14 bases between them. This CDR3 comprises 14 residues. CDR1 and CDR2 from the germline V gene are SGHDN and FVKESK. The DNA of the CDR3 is TGTGCCAGCAGCGCTTACTATAGTGGAGATACGCAGTATTTT. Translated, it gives CASSAYYSGDTQYF. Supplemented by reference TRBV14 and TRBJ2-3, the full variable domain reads EAGVTQFPSHSVIEKGQTVTLRCDPISGHDNLYWYRRVMGKEIKFLLHFVKESKQDESGMPNNRFLAERTGGTYSTLKVQPAELEDSGVYFCASSAYYSGDTQYFGPGTRLTVL.

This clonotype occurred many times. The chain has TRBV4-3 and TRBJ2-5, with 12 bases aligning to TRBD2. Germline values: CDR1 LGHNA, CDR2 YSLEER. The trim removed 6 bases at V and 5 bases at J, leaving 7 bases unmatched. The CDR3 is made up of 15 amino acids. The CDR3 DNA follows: TGCGCCAGCAGTACGACTAGCGGGAGCGACGAGACCCAGTACTTC. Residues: CASSTTSGSDETQYF.

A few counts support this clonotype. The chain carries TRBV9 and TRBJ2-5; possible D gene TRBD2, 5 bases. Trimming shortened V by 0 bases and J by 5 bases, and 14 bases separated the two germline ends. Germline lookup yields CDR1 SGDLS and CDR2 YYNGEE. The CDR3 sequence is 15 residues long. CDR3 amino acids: CASSVGGAREETQYF. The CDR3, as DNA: TGTGCCAGCAGCGTAGGGGGAGCGCGAGAGGAGACCCAGTACTTC.

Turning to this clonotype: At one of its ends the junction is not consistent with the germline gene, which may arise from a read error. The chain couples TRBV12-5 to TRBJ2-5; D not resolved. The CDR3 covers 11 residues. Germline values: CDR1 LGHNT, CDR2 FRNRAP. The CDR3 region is CARGYGETQYF. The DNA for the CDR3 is TGTGCTAGAGGTTATGGAGAGACCCAGTACTTC. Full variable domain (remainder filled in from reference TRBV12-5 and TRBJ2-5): DARVTQTPRHKVTEMGQEVTMRCQPILGHNTVFWYRQTMMQGLELLAYFRNRAPLDDSGMPKDRFSAEMPDATLATLKIQPSEPRDSAVYFCARGYGETQYFGPGTRLLVL.

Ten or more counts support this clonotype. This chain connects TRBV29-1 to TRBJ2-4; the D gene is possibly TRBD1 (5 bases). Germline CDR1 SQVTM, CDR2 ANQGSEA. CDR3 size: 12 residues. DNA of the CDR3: TGCAGTGGAAACTCCGCAGGGAACATTCAGTACTTC. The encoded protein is CSGNSAGNIQYF.

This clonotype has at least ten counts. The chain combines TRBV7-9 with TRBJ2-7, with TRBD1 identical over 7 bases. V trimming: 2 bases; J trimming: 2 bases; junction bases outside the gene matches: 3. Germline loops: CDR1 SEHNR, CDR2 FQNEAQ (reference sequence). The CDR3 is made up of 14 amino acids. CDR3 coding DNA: TGTGCCAGCAGCTTAAAACAGGGGCCCTACGAGCAGTACGTC. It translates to CASSLKQGPYEQYV.

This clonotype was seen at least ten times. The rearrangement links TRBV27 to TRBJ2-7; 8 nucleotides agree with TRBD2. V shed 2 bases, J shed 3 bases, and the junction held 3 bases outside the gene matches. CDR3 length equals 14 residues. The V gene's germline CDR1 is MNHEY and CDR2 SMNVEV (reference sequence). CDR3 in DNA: TGTGCCAGCAGTTTAGTAAGCGGGAGCTACGAGCAGTACTTC. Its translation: CASSLVSGSYEQYF.

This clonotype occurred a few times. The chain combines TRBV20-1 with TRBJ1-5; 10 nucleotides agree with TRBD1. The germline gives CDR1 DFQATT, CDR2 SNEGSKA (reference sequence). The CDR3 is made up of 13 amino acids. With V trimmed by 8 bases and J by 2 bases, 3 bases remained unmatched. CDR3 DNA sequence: TGCAGTTCCGGGACAGGGGGCAATCAGCCCCAGCATTTT. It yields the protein CSSGTGGNQPQHF.

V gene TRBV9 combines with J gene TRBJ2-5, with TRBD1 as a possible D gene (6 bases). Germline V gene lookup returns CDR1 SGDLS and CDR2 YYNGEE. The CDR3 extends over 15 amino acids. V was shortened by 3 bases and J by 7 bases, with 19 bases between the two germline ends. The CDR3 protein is CASSAGDRRVGTQYF. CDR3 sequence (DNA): TGTGCCAGCAGCGCAGGGGACCGACGCGTCGGGACCCAGTACTTC.

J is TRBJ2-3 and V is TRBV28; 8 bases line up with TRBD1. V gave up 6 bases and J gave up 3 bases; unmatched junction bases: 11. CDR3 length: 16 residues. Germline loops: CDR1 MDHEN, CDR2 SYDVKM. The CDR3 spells CASSARTGSGTDTQYF. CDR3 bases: TGTGCCAGCAGCGCCCGGACAGGGTCGGGGACAGATACGCAGTATTTT.

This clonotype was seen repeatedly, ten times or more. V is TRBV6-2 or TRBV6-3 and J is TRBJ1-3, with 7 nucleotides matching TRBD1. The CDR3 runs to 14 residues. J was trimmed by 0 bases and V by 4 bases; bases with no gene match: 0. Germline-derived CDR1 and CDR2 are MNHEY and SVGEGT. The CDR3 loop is CASSWTGSGNTIYF. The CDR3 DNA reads TGTGCCAGCAGTTGGACAGGCTCTGGAAACACCATATATTTT.

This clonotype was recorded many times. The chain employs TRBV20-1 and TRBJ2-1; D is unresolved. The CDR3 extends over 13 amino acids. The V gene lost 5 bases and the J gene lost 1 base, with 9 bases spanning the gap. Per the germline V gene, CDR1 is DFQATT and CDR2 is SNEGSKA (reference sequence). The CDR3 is CSARDGSYNEQFF. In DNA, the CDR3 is TGCAGTGCTCGCGATGGGTCCTACAATGAGCAGTTCTTC.

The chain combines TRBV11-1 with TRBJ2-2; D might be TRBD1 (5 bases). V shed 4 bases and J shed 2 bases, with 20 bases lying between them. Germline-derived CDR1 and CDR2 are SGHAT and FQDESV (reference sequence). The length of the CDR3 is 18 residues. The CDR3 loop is CASSYMRTRADNTGELFF. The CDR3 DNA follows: TGTGCCAGCAGCTATATGAGGACCAGGGCGGATAACACCGGGGAGCTGTTTTTT.

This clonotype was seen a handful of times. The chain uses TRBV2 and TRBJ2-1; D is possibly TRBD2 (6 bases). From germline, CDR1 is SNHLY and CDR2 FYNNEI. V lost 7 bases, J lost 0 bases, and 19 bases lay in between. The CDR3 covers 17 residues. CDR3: CASNHGRVGGSYNEQFF. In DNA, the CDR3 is TGTGCCAGCAACCACGGACGAGTCGGGGGCTCCTACAATGAGCAGTTCTTC.

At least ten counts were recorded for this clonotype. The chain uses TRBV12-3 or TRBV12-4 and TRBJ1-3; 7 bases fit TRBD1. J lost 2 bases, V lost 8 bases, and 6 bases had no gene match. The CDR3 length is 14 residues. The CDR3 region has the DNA TGTGCCAGCCACGAGACAGGGACTGGAAACACCATATATTTT. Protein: CASHETGTGNTIYF.

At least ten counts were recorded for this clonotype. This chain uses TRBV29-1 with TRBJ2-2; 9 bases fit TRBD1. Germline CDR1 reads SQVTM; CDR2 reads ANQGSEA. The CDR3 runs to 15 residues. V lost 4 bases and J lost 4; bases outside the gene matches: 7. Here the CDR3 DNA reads TGCAGCGTTGTCGGACAGGGGTCGTTCACCGGGGAGCTGTTTTTT. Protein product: CSVVGQGSFTGELFF.

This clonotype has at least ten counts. The CDR3 nucleotides are TGTGCCAGCAGCGCAAACAAGTTCGAAGCTTTCTTT. Residues: CASSANKFEAFF. The J gene is TRBJ1-1, the V gene TRBV13; D remains ambiguous. This CDR3 spans 12 amino acids. Germline V lookup: CDR1 PRHDT, CDR2 FYEKMQ (reference sequence). The V and J ends lost 5 bases and 8 bases respectively, with 12 bases between them.

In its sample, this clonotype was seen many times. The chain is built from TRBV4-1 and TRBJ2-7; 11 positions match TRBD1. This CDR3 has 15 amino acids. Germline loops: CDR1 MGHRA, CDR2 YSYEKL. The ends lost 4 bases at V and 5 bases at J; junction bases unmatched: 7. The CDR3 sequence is CASSPGTGGINEQYV. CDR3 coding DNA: TGCGCCAGCAGCCCGGGGACAGGGGGAATCAACGAGCAGTACGTC.

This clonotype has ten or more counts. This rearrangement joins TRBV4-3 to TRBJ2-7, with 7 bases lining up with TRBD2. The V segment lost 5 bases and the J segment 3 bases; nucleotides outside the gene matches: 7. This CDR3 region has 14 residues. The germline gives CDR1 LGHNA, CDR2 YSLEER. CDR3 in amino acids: CASSYRLAHYEQYF. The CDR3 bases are TGCGCCAGCAGCTACAGACTAGCCCACTACGAGCAGTACTTC.

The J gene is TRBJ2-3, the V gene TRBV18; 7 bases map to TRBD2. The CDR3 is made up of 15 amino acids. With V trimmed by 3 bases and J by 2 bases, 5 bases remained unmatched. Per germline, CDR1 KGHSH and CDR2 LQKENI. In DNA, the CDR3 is TGTGCCAGCTCACCCCAACTAGCGAACACAGATACGCAGTATTTT. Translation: CASSPQLANTDTQYF.

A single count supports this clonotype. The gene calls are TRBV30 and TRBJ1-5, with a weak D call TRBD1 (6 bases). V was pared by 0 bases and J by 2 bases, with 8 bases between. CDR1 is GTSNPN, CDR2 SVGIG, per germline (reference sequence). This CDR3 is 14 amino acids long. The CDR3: CAWSVQGGNQPQHF. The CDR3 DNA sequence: TGTGCCTGGAGTGTACAGGGTGGCAATCAGCCCCAGCATTTT.